The 2 T cell receptor beta chains in this list originate from one sample, sequenced in a study of cytomegalovirus exposure and HLA in healthy donors. Primers: 60 Vbeta forward and 13 Jbeta reverse. Sequencing was performed with immunoSEQ multiplex PCR; in TCRdb, only in-frame clones are kept and a portion is missing. The table includes about 200,000 clones, around 80% detected once. Sequencing input: PBMCs. These receptors all come from a woman aged 35 to 49 in good health and CMV-seronegative.

CDR3 loop: CASRTSGRTDTQYF. CDR3 DNA: TGTGCCAGCAGGACTAGCGGGAGAACAGATACGCAGTATTTT. This chain connects TRBV5-4 to TRBJ2-3; TRBD2 matches at 12 bases. Germline CDR1 and CDR2: SGHNT and YYREEE (reference sequence). The CDR3 covers 14 residues. Losses at the gene ends were 5 bases for V and 3 bases for J; bases not matched to a gene: 1.

V and J are TRBV5-1 and TRBJ2-5; unclear D gene. Germline V gives CDR1 SGHRS, CDR2 YFSETQ. CDR3 length: 13 residues. V was clipped by 0 bases and J by 2 bases, with 5 bases between them. CDR3 region: CASSLVLQETQYF. In DNA, the CDR3 is TGCGCCAGCAGCTTGGTACTACAAGAGACCCAGTACTTC.